This is a list of T cell receptor beta chains from one sample in a study of PD-L1 blockade in urothelial cancer. Measured with immunoSEQ multiplex PCR; TCRdb has only the in-frame clones, and not every one. The sample consists of approximately 46,000 clones, 70% to 90% of them appearing once. The sample was PBMCs, taken around atezolizumab (anti-PD-L1) treatment. These receptor sequences come from a man in his 60s with urothelial cancer. Both conserved end residues are part of each CDR3. The D gene is left open where the match is weak. Part of the rows lack a size; the others show once, few, many or a class for expanded clones.

cdr3_nt: TGTGCCAGCAGGAGGGCAGCAAGTTCAGATACGCAGTATTTT
cdr3_aa: CASRRAASSDTQYF
v_call: TRBV6-5
j_call: TRBJ2-3
d_call: NA
clone_size: NA

cdr3_nt: TGCGCCAGCAGCCAAGGTATGAGCAGGGGATATCAGCCCCAGCATTTT
cdr3_aa: CASSQGMSRGYQPQHF
v_call: TRBV4-1
j_call: TRBJ1-5
d_call: NA
clone_size: few

cdr3_nt: TGTGCCAGCAGTGAAGACAGGGTGGGAGGGGAGGGCTACACCTTC
cdr3_aa: CASSEDRVGGEGYTF
v_call: TRBV2
j_call: TRBJ1-2
d_call: NA
clone_size: NA

cdr3_nt: TGTGCCAGCAGCGTAGGGGAGACCACCGGGGAGCTGTTTTTT
cdr3_aa: CASSVGETTGELFF
v_call: TRBV9
j_call: TRBJ2-2
d_call: NA
clone_size: NA

cdr3_nt: TGCGCCAGCAGCTCCAGGGGGTTGGACACCGGGGAGCTGTTTTTT
cdr3_aa: CASSSRGLDTGELFF
v_call: TRBV5-1
j_call: TRBJ2-2
d_call: TRBD1
clone_size: NA

cdr3_nt: TGCGCCAGCAACCCAGTGACAGGGAAAGATCATGGCTACACCTTC
cdr3_aa: CASNPVTGKDHGYTF
v_call: TRBV5-1
j_call: TRBJ1-2
d_call: TRBD1
clone_size: NA

cdr3_nt: TGTGCCAGCAGCCAAGAACCCGGGACTAGGGACCACAATGAGCAGTTCTTC
cdr3_aa: CASSQEPGTRDHNEQFF
v_call: TRBV4-2
j_call: TRBJ2-1
d_call: TRBD2
clone_size: NA

cdr3_nt: TGTGCCAGCAGCCGGGGACAGGGGGTGAACACTGAAGCTTTCTTT
cdr3_aa: CASSRGQGVNTEAFF
v_call: TRBV5-4
j_call: TRBJ1-1
d_call: TRBD1
clone_size: NA

cdr3_nt: TGCAGCGTTGTTAACGGGAGGTGGGAGACCCAGTACTTC
cdr3_aa: CSVVNGRWETQYF
v_call: TRBV29-1
j_call: TRBJ2-5
d_call: TRBD2
clone_size: NA

cdr3_nt: TGTGCCAGCAGCACTTCAGGGTTGGGCATTCAGTACTTC
cdr3_aa: CASSTSGLGIQYF
v_call: TRBV7-2
j_call: TRBJ2-4
d_call: NA
clone_size: few

cdr3_nt: TGTGCCAGCAGCTTATCAGGGGGCATTTTTGAAGATACGCAGTATTTT
cdr3_aa: CASSLSGGIFEDTQYF
v_call: TRBV11-2
j_call: TRBJ2-3
d_call: TRBD1
clone_size: NA

cdr3_nt: TGCGCCAGCAGCCCGACTTTGCGGGGGAGCTCCTATAATTCACCCCTCCACTTT
cdr3_aa: CASSPTLRGSSYNSPLHF
v_call: TRBV5-1
j_call: TRBJ1-6
d_call: NA
clone_size: NA

cdr3_nt: TGTGCCAGTGGACAGTATAGCAATCAGCCCCAGCATTTT
cdr3_aa: CASGQYSNQPQHF
v_call: TRBV6-1
j_call: TRBJ1-5
d_call: NA
clone_size: NA

cdr3_nt: TGTGCCAGCAGCTTGACAGGGGTACGTGATTCACCCCTCCACTTT
cdr3_aa: CASSLTGVRDSPLHF
v_call: TRBV7-9
j_call: TRBJ1-6
d_call: TRBD1
clone_size: NA

cdr3_nt: TGTGCCAGCAGCGTAGGGGCGGGGAGCTCCTACGAGCAGTACTTC
cdr3_aa: CASSVGAGSSYEQYF
v_call: TRBV9
j_call: TRBJ2-7
d_call: NA
clone_size: NA

cdr3_nt: TGTGCCAGCAGCTTCCCTGCGGGAGGAGCTTTCTTT
cdr3_aa: CASSFPAGGAFF
v_call: TRBV7-9
j_call: TRBJ1-1
d_call: NA
clone_size: NA

cdr3_nt: TGTGCCAGCAGTATGACTAGCGGCCCACAAGAGACCCAGTACTTC
cdr3_aa: CASSMTSGPQETQYF
v_call: TRBV5-4
j_call: TRBJ2-5
d_call: TRBD2
clone_size: NA

cdr3_nt: TGTGCCTGGAGAAGCAACCGGGACAGTACAACTAATGAAAAACTGTTTTTT
cdr3_aa: CAWRSNRDSTTNEKLFF
v_call: TRBV30
j_call: TRBJ1-4
d_call: TRBD1
clone_size: NA

cdr3_nt: TGCGCCAGCAGCCGAGAGCTGGACAGCTATGGCTACACCTTC
cdr3_aa: CASSRELDSYGYTF
v_call: TRBV4-1
j_call: TRBJ1-2
d_call: NA
clone_size: NA

cdr3_nt: TGTGCCAGCAGGCCCTCAGCGGGGGGTGCAGCCGGGGAGCTGTTTTTT
cdr3_aa: CASRPSAGGAAGELFF
v_call: TRBV7-3
j_call: TRBJ2-2
d_call: TRBD2
clone_size: once

cdr3_nt: TGTGCCAGCAGCCAAGACGTGGGCTCAATCAACGAGCAGTACTTC
cdr3_aa: CASSQDVGSINEQYF
v_call: TRBV14
j_call: TRBJ2-7
d_call: NA
clone_size: NA

cdr3_nt: TGTGCCAGCAGTGAACGAGAGACCCAGTACTTC
cdr3_aa: CASSERETQYF
v_call: TRBV2
j_call: TRBJ2-5
d_call: NA
clone_size: NA

cdr3_nt: TGTGCCAGCAGCGTAGAAGGTAGCAGCAATCAGCCCCAGCATTTT
cdr3_aa: CASSVEGSSNQPQHF
v_call: TRBV9
j_call: TRBJ1-5
d_call: NA
clone_size: NA

cdr3_nt: TGTGCCAGCAGTTTGGCGGGGGTGAGCGGGGAGCTGTTTTTT
cdr3_aa: CASSLAGVSGELFF
v_call: TRBV28
j_call: TRBJ2-2
d_call: TRBD2
clone_size: NA

cdr3_nt: TGTGCCAGCTCCCGGGACAGGGGATCAACTAATGAAAAACTGTTTTTT
cdr3_aa: CASSRDRGSTNEKLFF
v_call: TRBV18
j_call: TRBJ1-4
d_call: TRBD1
clone_size: NA

cdr3_nt: TGTGCCAGCAGTTACGGACACCCTGGCTATGGCTACACCTTC
cdr3_aa: CASSYGHPGYGYTF
v_call: TRBV6-6
j_call: TRBJ1-2
d_call: NA
clone_size: few